The 28 T cell receptor beta chains presented below share a single source sample, sequenced in a study of blood T cell repertoires in COVID-19. TCRdb keeps only in-frame clones here, not all; method: immunoSEQ multiplex PCR. The data hold roughly 72,000 clones, with around 90% observed a single time. Input material: peripheral blood. These receptor sequences come from a human donor in a cohort sampled during active COVID-19.

The chain employs TRBV6-2 or TRBV6-3 and TRBJ2-1; 15 bases line up with TRBD2. V shed 6 bases, J shed 2 bases, and the junction held 17 bases outside the gene matches. This CDR3 is 21 amino acids long. CDR1 and CDR2 from the germline V gene are MNHEY and SVGEGT. The DNA for the CDR3 is TGTGCCAGCAGCCCCAGCGTCTTTAGGACTAGCGGGGGGGCGGCCTACAATGAGCAGTTCTTC. This translates into CASSPSVFRTSGGAAYNEQFF.

The chain links TRBV30 to TRBJ1-2, with D maybe TRBD1 (5 bases). Deletions cut 0 bases from V and 6 bases from J, with 14 bases between. CDR1 and CDR2 from the germline V gene are GTSNPN and SVGIG (reference sequence). This CDR3 contains 14 residues. CDR3 sequence (DNA): TGTGCCTGGAGTGTCCTCCGGGGGGGGGATGGCTACACCTTC. Its protein is CAWSVLRGGDGYTF.

V usage is TRBV27 and J usage is TRBJ1-2; D remains ambiguous. This CDR3 has 13 residues. CDR1 is MNHEY, CDR2 SMNVEV, per germline (reference sequence). Trimming left V 4 bases short and J 4 bases short, with 10 bases between. The CDR3 bases are TGTGCCAGCAGTTCCTCAGTCTTCTATGGCTACACCTTC. Its translation: CASSSSVFYGYTF.

This sequence joins TRBV24-1 and TRBJ2-2; 7 positions match TRBD1. V was clipped by 4 bases and J by 6 bases; unmatched bases: 4. The CDR3 has 14 residues. Looked up from germline, CDR1 is KGHDR and CDR2 is SFDVKD. CDR3 residues: CATSDPTGSGELFF. As DNA, the CDR3 is TGTGCCACCAGTGACCCGACAGGGTCCGGGGAGCTGTTTTTT.

The chain employs TRBV14 and TRBJ2-1, with TRBD2 matching 11 bases. CDR3 length: 18 residues. The V and J ends lost 4 bases and 0 bases, in that order; junction bases with no gene match: 8. The germline V gene has CDR1 SGHDN and CDR2 FVKESK. The CDR3 region has the DNA TGTGCCAGCAGCCCCTGGACTAGCGGGTTCAGCTCCTACAATGAGCAGTTCTTC. It encodes CASSPWTSGFSSYNEQFF. The whole variable domain, filled in from reference TRBV14 and TRBJ2-1, reads EAGVTQFPSHSVIEKGQTVTLRCDPISGHDNLYWYRRVMGKEIKFLLHFVKESKQDESGMPNNRFLAERTGGTYSTLKVQPAELEDSGVYFCASSPWTSGFSSYNEQFFGPGTRLTVL.

The chain recombines TRBV4-2 with TRBJ2-1; 7 nucleotides line up with TRBD2. CDR1 and CDR2 from the germline V gene are LGHNA and YNFKEQ. The CDR3 has 16 amino acids. The junction had 10 bases not matched to a gene; V was cut back by 1 base and J by 7 bases. This CDR3 reads CASSQGTTSRYNEQFF. The CDR3, as DNA: TGTGCCAGCAGCCAAGGAACGACTAGCCGCTATAATGAGCAGTTCTTC.

The V gene is TRBV11-3, the J gene TRBJ2-3, with D maybe TRBD1 (5 bases). Trimming removed 1 base at V and 2 bases at J, with 10 bases between. The germline V gene encodes CDR1 SGHNT and CDR2 YENEEA. CDR3 length: 15 amino acids. CDR3 sequence (DNA): TGTGCCAGCAGCTTAGGACAGACGTACACAGATACGCAGTATTTT. Its protein product is CASSLGQTYTDTQYF. The full variable domain, completed using reference TRBV11-3 and TRBJ2-3, is EAGVVQSPRYKIIEKKQPVAFWCNPISGHNTLYWYLQNLGQGPELLIRYENEEAVDDSQLPKDRFSAERLKGVDSTLKIQPAELGDSAVYLCASSLGQTYTDTQYFGPGTRLTVL.

The gene calls are TRBV25-1 and TRBJ2-7, with 8 bases that match TRBD2. Germline values: CDR1 MGHDK, CDR2 SYGVNS. Trimming removed 2 bases from V and 3 bases from J; junction bases left unmatched: 15. CDR3 length: 18 residues. For the CDR3, the DNA is TGTGCCAGCAGTGAAAGGGGGTCGGGAGGGAAACCCCGCTACGAGCAGTACTTC. This sequence encodes CASSERGSGGKPRYEQYF.

The rearrangement links TRBV7-2 to TRBJ2-5; the D is unclear. Trimming pared 4 bases from V and 2 bases from J, leaving 8 bases between. The germline CDR1 and CDR2 sequences are SGHTA and FQGNSA. The CDR3 has 13 amino acids. The CDR3 protein is CASSSYLQETQYF. As DNA, the CDR3 is TGTGCCAGCAGCTCGTATTTACAAGAGACCCAGTACTTC. Based on the CDR3 plus reference TRBV7-2 and TRBJ2-5, the full variable domain is GAGVSQSPSNKVTEKGKDVELRCDPISGHTALYWYRQSLGQGLEFLIYFQGNSAPDKSGLPSDRFSAERTGGSVSTLTIQRTQQEDSAVYLCASSSYLQETQYFGPGTRLLVL.

This clone was seen just once. Written as DNA, the CDR3 is TGTGCCAGCAGCTTAAGGGCGGGGACTAGCGGGAAAGGGCAGTATTTT. This encodes CASSLRAGTSGKGQYF. The chain links TRBV7-2 to TRBJ2-3; 13 positions agree with TRBD2. With 2 bases clipped from V and 11 bases from J, the junction kept 10 bases outside the gene matches. Looked up from germline, CDR1 is SGHTA and CDR2 is FQGNSA. This CDR3 region has 16 residues. Variable domain in full (rest from reference TRBV7-2 and TRBJ2-3): GAGVSQSPSNKVTEKGKDVELRCDPISGHTALYWYRQSLGQGLEFLIYFQGNSAPDKSGLPSDRFSAERTGGSVSTLTIQRTQQEDSAVYLCASSLRAGTSGKGQYFGPGTRLTVL.

The rearrangement uses TRBV11-2 and TRBJ2-5, with 8 bases matching TRBD1. Germline assignment: CDR1 SGHAT and CDR2 FQNNGV. Trimming cost V 4 bases and J 2 bases; bases outside gene matches: 6. This CDR3 comprises 15 residues. CDR3: CASSWGQAPQETQYF. DNA for the CDR3: TGTGCCAGCAGCTGGGGACAGGCACCACAAGAGACCCAGTACTTC.

The chain uses TRBV6-2 or TRBV6-3 and TRBJ1-1; 12 bases map to TRBD1. The V gene's germline CDR1 is MNHEY and CDR2 SVGEGT. The V and J ends lost 3 bases and 11 bases, in that order; junction bases with no gene match: 7. This CDR3 is 14 amino acids long. The CDR3 region has the DNA TGTGCCAGCAGTTATACGGGACAGGGGGCTTGGGCTTTCTTT. It encodes CASSYTGQGAWAFF.

The V call is TRBV24-1, the J call TRBJ2-2; a possible D gene is TRBD2 (6 bases). Trimming pared 1 base from V and 2 bases from J, leaving 10 bases between. The CDR3 is made up of 16 amino acids. The germline V gene has CDR1 KGHDR and CDR2 SFDVKD. The CDR3 region has the DNA TGTGCCACCAGTGATTTAGGGACTCTTAACACCGGGGAGCTGTTTTTT. Amino acid sequence: CATSDLGTLNTGELFF.

This chain connects TRBV3-1 (or the pseudogene TRBV3-2) to TRBJ1-3; D remains unclear. The V end was cut by 0 bases, the J end by 0 bases, with 9 bases between. This CDR3 is 16 amino acids long. The germline V gene has CDR1 LGHDT and CDR2 YNNKEL (reference sequence). The CDR3 nucleotides are TGTGCCAGCAGCCAAGAGGCGGGAAGCTCTGGAAACACCATATATTTT. This sequence encodes CASSQEAGSSGNTIYF.

The CDR3 is CASSLDAGTYEQYF. DNA of the CDR3: TGTGCCAGCAGCTTAGATGCAGGAACCTACGAGCAGTACTTC. The rearrangement uses TRBV7-8 and TRBJ2-7; D is ambiguous. The CDR3 sequence is 14 residues long. Trimming shortened V by 1 base and J by 2 bases, and 9 bases separated the two germline ends. The germline gives CDR1 SGHVS, CDR2 FQNEAQ.

The rearrangement uses TRBV6-6 and TRBJ2-1, with 7 bases identical to TRBD2. V gave up 2 bases and J gave up 6 bases; unmatched junction bases: 10. The CDR3 sequence is 16 residues long. Germline-derived CDR1 and CDR2 are MNHNY and SVGAGI (reference sequence). In DNA form, the CDR3 reads TGTGCCAGCAGTTACGCGCGGGGGAAGGAGATCAATGAGCAGTTCTTC. It translates to CASSYARGKEINEQFF.

The chain combines TRBV6-1 with TRBJ2-2; 9 bases line up with TRBD1. The CDR3 is made up of 16 amino acids. The germline V gene encodes CDR1 MNHNS and CDR2 SASEGT. Losses at the gene ends were 4 bases for V and 5 bases for J; bases not matched to a gene: 8. The CDR3 DNA sequence: TGTGCCAGCAGTGGCACAGGGGGCTTGCGAACCGGGGAGCTGTTTTTT. Protein product: CASSGTGGLRTGELFF.

The chain has TRBV7-9 and TRBJ1-1, with D unresolved. The V and J ends lost 1 base and 3 bases respectively, with 15 bases between them. The CDR3 is made up of 16 amino acids. Per the germline V gene, CDR1 is SEHNR and CDR2 is FQNEAQ (reference sequence). This chain's CDR3 is CASSLGSGGADTEAFF. The CDR3 DNA follows: TGTGCCAGCAGCTTAGGTTCAGGAGGAGCCGACACTGAAGCTTTCTTT. Full variable domain (missing parts from reference TRBV7-9 and TRBJ1-1): DTGVSQNPRHKITKRGQNVTFRCDPISEHNRLYWYRQTLGQGPEFLTYFQNEAQLEKSRLLSDRFSAERPKGSFSTLEIQRTEQGDSAMYLCASSLGSGGADTEAFFGQGTRLTVV.

The chain employs TRBV12-3 or TRBV12-4 and TRBJ1-2; no firm D call. This CDR3 comprises 13 residues. V was trimmed by 4 bases and J by 4 bases, leaving 10 bases between them. CDR3 residues: CASSYRSAYGYTF. DNA for the CDR3: TGTGCCAGCAGTTATCGCAGTGCCTATGGCTACACCTTC.

This clone showed up many times. CDR3 nucleotide sequence: TGCGCCAGCAGCCCGCCGGAAGTACAGGGGGGATATGGCTACACCTTC. Protein product: CASSPPEVQGGYGYTF. The chain links TRBV4-3 to TRBJ1-2; 8 nucleotides agree with TRBD1. V shed 4 bases and J 5 bases; nucleotides not matched to a gene: 12. The germline CDR1 and CDR2 sequences are LGHNA and YSLEER. The CDR3 length is 16 residues.

The chain links TRBV10-3 to TRBJ1-5; no firm D call. Trimming pared 3 bases from V and 6 bases from J, leaving 12 bases between. The germline CDR1 and CDR2 sequences are ENHRY and SYGVKD. The CDR3 spans 14 residues. This CDR3 reads CAISDQAGSQPQHF. CDR3 nucleotide sequence: TGTGCCATCAGTGATCAGGCTGGCAGTCAGCCCCAGCATTTT.

The chain has TRBV5-3 and TRBJ1-6, with 8 bases aligning to TRBD1. TRBV5-3 is an ORF for which the function is uncertain. The CDR3 consists of 18 residues. Trimming at V came to 3 bases and at J to 8 bases, leaving 16 bases not matched to a gene. CDR3 amino acids: CARSSGQGKVDFDSPLHF. For the CDR3, the DNA is TGTGCCAGAAGCTCCGGACAGGGTAAGGTCGATTTTGATTCACCCCTCCACTTT.

This clone was detected once. The gene calls are TRBV6-5 and TRBJ2-1; 10 positions match TRBD1. J gave up 5 bases and V 5 bases, and 3 bases lay outside the gene matches. Germline CDR1 MNHEY, CDR2 SVGAGI. The CDR3 covers 14 residues. CDR3 nucleotides: TGTGCCAGCAGTACGGACAGGGGGGACAATGAGCAGTTCTTC. Amino acid sequence: CASSTDRGDNEQFF.

The chain's CDR3 is CASSPPQQADNEQFF. The CDR3 DNA is TGTGCCAGCTCACCACCTCAGCAAGCGGACAATGAGCAGTTCTTC. The V call is TRBV18, the J call TRBJ2-1; possible D gene TRBD2, 5 bases. The CDR3 is 15 amino acids. Trimming took off 0 bases at V and 5 bases at J, with 11 bases between the two ends. Germline-derived CDR1 and CDR2 are KGHSH and LQKENI.

Comments on this clone: Other DNA sequences in this specimen translate into the identical CDR3. CDR3 sequence: CASSLVTGTYEQYF. For the CDR3, the DNA is TGTGCCAGCAGCTTAGTTACGGGTACCTACGAGCAGTACTTC. The V and J genes are TRBV7-9 and TRBJ2-7, with D hard to call. The CDR3 is 14 residues long. V was trimmed by 1 base and J by 2 bases, leaving 9 bases between them. Germline V gene lookup returns CDR1 SEHNR and CDR2 FQNEAQ (reference sequence).

This chain links TRBV12-3 or TRBV12-4 with TRBJ2-5; possibly TRBD2 for D (5 bases). The germline V and J ends were trimmed by 3 bases and 3 bases, with 8 bases remaining between them. CDR3 size: 13 residues. In DNA form, the CDR3 reads TGTGCCAGCAGTTTTCTCGGGAAAGAGACCCAGTACTTC. It translates to CASSFLGKETQYF.

In this sample, this clone turned up a few times. The CDR3 is CASSAGLALSTDTQYF. DNA for the CDR3: TGTGCCAGCAGTGCCGGACTAGCGTTGAGCACAGATACGCAGTATTTT. V usage is TRBV2 and J usage is TRBJ2-3, with 9 bases fitting TRBD2. The germline V gene has CDR1 SNHLY and CDR2 FYNNEI. The CDR3 consists of 16 residues. The V segment lost 4 bases and the J segment 0 bases; nucleotides outside the gene matches: 5.

This chain links TRBV30 with TRBJ1-1; 8 bases agree with TRBD1. V lost 4 bases and J lost 2; bases outside the gene matches: 9. This CDR3 contains 15 residues. Per germline, CDR1 GTSNPN and CDR2 SVGIG (reference sequence). CDR3 bases: TGTGCCTGGACTAACAGGGGGGCCCATAACACTGAAGCTTTCTTT. Translating it yields CAWTNRGAHNTEAFF.